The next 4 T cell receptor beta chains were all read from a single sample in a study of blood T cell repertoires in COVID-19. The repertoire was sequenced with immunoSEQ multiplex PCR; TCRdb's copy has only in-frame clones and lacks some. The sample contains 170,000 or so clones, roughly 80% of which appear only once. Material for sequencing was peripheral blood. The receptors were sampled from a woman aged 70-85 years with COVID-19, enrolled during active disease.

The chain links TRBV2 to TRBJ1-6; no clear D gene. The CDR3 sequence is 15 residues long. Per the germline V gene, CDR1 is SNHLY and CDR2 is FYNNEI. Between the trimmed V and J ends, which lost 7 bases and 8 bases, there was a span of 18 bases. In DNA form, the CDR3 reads TGTGCCAGCAACAACCTAGAGGTCGGCGATTCACCCCTCCACTTT. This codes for CASNNLEVGDSPLHF.

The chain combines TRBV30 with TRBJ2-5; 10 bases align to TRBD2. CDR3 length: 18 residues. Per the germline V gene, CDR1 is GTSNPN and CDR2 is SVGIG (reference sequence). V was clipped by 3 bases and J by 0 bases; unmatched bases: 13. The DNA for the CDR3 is TGTGCCTGGAGGCGGAGAGCGGGAGGGCCGAGGTACCAAGAGACCCAGTACTTC. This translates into CAWRRRAGGPRYQETQYF.

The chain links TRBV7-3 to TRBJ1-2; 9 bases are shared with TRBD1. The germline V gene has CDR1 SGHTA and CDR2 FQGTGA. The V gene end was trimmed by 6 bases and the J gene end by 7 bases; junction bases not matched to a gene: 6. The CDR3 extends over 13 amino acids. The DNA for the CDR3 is TGTGCCAGCAGTATACAGGGGGCGCGTGGCTACACCTTC. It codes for CASSIQGARGYTF.

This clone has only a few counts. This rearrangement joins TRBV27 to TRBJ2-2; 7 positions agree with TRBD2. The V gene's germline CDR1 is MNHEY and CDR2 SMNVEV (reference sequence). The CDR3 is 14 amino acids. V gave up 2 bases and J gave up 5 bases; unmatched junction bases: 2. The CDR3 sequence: CASSLPGGTGELFF. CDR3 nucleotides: TGTGCCAGCAGTTTACCCGGGGGGACCGGGGAGCTGTTTTTT.